This T cell receptor (beta chain) came from a study of T cell clonotyping in hematopoietic cell transplantation. The table came from immunoSEQ multiplex PCR; TCRdb's copy has only in-frame clones and leaves some out. This table has fewer than 70,000 clones, just under 95% appearing once. Whole-study findings and limits: Recipient TCR diversity dropped after transplant; expanded clonotypes rose from day 30 to 180. Cells were unsorted, so CD4 and CD8 contributions were not separated. Graft donor and pretransplant recipient Inverse Simpson Index values predicted broader posttransplant TCR diversity.

Trimming took off 5 bases at V and 1 base at J, with 25 bases between the two ends. Germline V gives CDR1 SQVTM, CDR2 ANQGSEA. This CDR3 has 18 amino acids. On this clone: The antigen is undetermined.

This chain connects TRBV29-1 to TRBJ2-3; tentatively, D is TRBD1 (6 bases). The receptor comes from a middle-aged man in good health. Some clones in this sample may be carry-over from other donors' samples. The sample comprised peripheral blood mononuclear cells. CDR3 protein: CSVQGVGQGGMGTDTQYF. CDR3 in DNA: TGCAGCGTTCAGGGAGTGGGTCAAGGGGGAATGGGCACAGATACGCAGTATTTT.